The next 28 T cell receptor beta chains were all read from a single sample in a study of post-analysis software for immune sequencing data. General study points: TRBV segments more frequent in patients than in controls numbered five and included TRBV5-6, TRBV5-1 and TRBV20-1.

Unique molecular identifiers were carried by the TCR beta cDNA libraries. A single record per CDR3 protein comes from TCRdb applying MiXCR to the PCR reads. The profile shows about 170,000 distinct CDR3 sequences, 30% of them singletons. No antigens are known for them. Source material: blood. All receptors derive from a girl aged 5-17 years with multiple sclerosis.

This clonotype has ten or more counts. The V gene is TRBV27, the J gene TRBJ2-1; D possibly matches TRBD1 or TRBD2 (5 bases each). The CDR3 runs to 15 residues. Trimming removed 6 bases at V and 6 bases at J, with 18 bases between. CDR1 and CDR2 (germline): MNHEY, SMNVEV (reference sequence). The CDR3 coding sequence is TGTGCCAGCAGGCCCGGGGCTCCGGCCCCCAATGAGCAGTTCTTC. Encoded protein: CASRPGAPAPNEQFF.

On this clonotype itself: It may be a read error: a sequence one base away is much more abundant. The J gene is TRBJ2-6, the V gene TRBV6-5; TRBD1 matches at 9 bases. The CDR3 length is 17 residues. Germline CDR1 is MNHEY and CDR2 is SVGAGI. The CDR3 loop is CASSWTGAHSGANVLAF. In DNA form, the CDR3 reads TGTGCCAGCAGTTGGACAGGGGCTCACTCTGGGGCCAACGTCCTGGCTTTC.

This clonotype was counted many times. The CDR3 DNA follows: TGCGCCAGCTCCGCGGGACAGGGGCTCCACGAGCAGTACTTC. Translating it yields CASSAGQGLHEQYF. The chain combines TRBV5-1 with TRBJ2-7; 10 nucleotides agree with TRBD1. The junction had 9 bases not matched to a gene; V was cut back by 7 bases and J by 5 bases. CDR1 SGHRS and CDR2 YFSETQ come from the germline V gene. CDR3 length: 14 residues.

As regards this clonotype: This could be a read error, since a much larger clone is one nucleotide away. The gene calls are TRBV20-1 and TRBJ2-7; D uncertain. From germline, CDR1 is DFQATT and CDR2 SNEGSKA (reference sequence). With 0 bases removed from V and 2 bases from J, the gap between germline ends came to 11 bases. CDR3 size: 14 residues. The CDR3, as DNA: TGCAGTGCTAGAGATAAGACGGTCCCCTACGAGCAGTACTTC. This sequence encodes CSARDKTVPYEQYF.

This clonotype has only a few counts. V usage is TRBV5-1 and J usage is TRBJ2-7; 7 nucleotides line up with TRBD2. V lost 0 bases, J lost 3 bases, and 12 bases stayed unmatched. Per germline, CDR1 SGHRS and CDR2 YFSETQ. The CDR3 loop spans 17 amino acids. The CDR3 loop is CASSLAAGITFDYEQYF. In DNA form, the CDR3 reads TGCGCCAGCAGCTTGGCAGCGGGAATTACCTTTGACTACGAGCAGTACTTC.

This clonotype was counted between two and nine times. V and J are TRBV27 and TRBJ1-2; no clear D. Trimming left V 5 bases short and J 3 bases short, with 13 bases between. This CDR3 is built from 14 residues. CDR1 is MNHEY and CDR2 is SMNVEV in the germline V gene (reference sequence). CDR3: CASSPLMRDYGYTF. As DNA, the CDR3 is TGTGCCAGCAGTCCCCTTATGAGGGACTATGGCTACACCTTC.

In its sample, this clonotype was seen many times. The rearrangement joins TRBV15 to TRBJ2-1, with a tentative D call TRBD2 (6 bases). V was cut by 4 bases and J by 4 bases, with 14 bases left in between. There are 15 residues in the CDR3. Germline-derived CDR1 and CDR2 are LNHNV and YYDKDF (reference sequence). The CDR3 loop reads CATSTDSGPYNEQFF. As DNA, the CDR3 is TGTGCCACCAGCACGGATAGCGGACCATACAATGAGCAGTTCTTC.

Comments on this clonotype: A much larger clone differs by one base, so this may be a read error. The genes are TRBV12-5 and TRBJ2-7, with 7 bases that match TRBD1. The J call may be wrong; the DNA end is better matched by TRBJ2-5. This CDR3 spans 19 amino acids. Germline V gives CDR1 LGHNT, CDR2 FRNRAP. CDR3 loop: CASGMGSSRLETGEETQYF. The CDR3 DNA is TGTGCTAGTGGTATGGGGTCTTCTAGGCTCGAAACAGGGGAAGAGACCCAGTACTTC.

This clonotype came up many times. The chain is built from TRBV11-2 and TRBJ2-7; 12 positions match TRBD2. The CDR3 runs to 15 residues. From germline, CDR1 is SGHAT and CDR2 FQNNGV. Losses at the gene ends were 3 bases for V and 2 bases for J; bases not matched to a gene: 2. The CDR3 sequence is CASSLRTSGTYEQYF. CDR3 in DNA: TGTGCCAGCAGCTTGAGGACTAGCGGGACCTACGAGCAGTACTTC.

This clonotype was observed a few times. CDR3 residues: CASTARGDPEGFETQYF. For the CDR3, the DNA is TGTGCCAGTACCGCCCGGGGAGACCCCGAGGGGTTCGAGACCCAGTACTTC. V usage is TRBV19 and J usage is TRBJ2-5; TRBD1 or TRBD2 may be the D gene (5 bases each). The CDR3 runs to 17 residues. The V gene's germline CDR1 is LNHDA and CDR2 SQIVND (reference sequence). Trimming cost V 7 bases and J 5 bases, with 26 bases left between them.

CDR3 loop: CASSLGRFAGSNTEAFF. The DNA of the CDR3 is TGTGCCAGCAGCTTAGGTCGCTTTGCGGGATCGAACACTGAAGCTTTCTTT. The gene calls are TRBV7-6 and TRBJ1-1; D call uncertain. CDR3 length: 17 amino acids. CDR1 and CDR2 from the germline V gene are SGHVS and FNYEAQ. The ends were cut back, 1 base at V and 1 base at J, with 16 bases in the middle.

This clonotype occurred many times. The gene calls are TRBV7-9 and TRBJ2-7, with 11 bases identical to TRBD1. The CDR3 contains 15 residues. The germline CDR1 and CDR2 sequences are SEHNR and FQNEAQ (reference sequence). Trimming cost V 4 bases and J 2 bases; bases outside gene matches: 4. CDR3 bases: TGTGCCAGCAGCTACCGGGACAGGGGGGCCTACGAGCAGTACTTC. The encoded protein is CASSYRDRGAYEQYF. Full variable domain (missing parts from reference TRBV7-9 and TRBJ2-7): DTGVSQNPRHKITKRGQNVTFRCDPISEHNRLYWYRQTLGQGPEFLTYFQNEAQLEKSRLLSDRFSAERPKGSFSTLEIQRTEQGDSAMYLCASSYRDRGAYEQYFGPGTRLTVT.

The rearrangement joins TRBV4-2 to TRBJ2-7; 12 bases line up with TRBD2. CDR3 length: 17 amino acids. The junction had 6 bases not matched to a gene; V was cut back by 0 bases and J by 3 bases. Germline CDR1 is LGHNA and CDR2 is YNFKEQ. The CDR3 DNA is TGTGCCAGCAGCCAAGAAGCTAGCGGGGGGGCCGACTACGAGCAGTACTTC. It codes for CASSQEASGGADYEQYF.

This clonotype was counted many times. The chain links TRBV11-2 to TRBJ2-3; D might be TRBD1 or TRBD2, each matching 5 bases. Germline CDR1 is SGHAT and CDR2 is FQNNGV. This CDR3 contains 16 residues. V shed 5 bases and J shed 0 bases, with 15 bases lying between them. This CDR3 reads CASSMGTRGSTDTQYF. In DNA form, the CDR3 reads TGTGCCAGCAGCATGGGGACCCGGGGTAGCACAGATACGCAGTATTTT. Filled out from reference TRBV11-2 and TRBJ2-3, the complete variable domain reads EAGVAQSPRYKIIEKRQSVAFWCNPISGHATLYWYQQILGQGPKLLIQFQNNGVVDDSQLPKDRFSAERLKGVDSTLKIQPAKLEDSAVYLCASSMGTRGSTDTQYFGPGTRLTVL.

CDR3 DNA: TGTGCCAGCAGCCGGACACCCACTGAAGCTTTCTTT. It is translated as CASSRTPTEAFF. The J gene is TRBJ1-1, the V gene TRBV12-3 or TRBV12-4; weak D call: TRBD1 (5 bases). The CDR3 extends over 12 amino acids. The V gene lost 6 bases and the J gene lost 4 bases, with 9 bases spanning the gap.

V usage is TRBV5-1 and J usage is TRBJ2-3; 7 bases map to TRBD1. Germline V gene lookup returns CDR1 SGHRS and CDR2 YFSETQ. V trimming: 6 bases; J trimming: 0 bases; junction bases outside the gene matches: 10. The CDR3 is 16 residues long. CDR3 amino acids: CASTPTGETSTDTQYF. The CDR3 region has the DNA TGCGCCAGCACCCCTACAGGGGAAACTAGCACAGATACGCAGTATTTT. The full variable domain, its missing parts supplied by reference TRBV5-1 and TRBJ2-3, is KAGVTQTPRYLIKTRGQQVTLSCSPISGHRSVSWYQQTPGQGLQFLFEYFSETQRNKGNFPGRFSGRQFSNSRSEMNVSTLELGDSALYLCASTPTGETSTDTQYFGPGTRLTVL.

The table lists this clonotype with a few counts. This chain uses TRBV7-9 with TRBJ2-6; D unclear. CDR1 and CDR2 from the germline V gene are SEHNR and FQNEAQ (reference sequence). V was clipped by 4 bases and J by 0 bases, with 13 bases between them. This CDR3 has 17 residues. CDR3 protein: CASSSPRGLSGANVLTF. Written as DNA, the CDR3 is TGTGCCAGCAGCTCCCCGAGAGGTCTCTCTGGGGCCAACGTCCTGACTTTC.

The CDR3 sequence: CATPVRPGPNTGELFF. The CDR3 DNA is TGTGCCACTCCCGTGAGGCCAGGGCCGAACACCGGGGAGCTGTTTTTT. The chain carries TRBV19 and TRBJ2-2; the D gene is possibly TRBD1 (5 bases). In germline, CDR1 is LNHDA, CDR2 SQIVND (reference sequence). The V end was cut by 10 bases, the J end by 0 bases, with 18 bases between. The CDR3 contains 16 residues.

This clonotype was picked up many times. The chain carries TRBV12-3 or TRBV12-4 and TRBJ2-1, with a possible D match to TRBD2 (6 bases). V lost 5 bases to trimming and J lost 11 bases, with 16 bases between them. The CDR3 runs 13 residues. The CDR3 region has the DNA TGTGCCAGCAGTGAAGGACTATTGGTGAAGCAGTTCTTC. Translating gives CASSEGLLVKQFF.

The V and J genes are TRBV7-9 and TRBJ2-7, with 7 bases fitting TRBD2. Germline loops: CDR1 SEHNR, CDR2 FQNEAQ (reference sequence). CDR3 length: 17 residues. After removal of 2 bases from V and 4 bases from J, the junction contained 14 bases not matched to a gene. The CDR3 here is CASSLSSGEGRGYEQYF. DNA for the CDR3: TGTGCCAGCAGCTTATCTAGCGGAGAGGGGAGGGGATACGAGCAGTACTTC.

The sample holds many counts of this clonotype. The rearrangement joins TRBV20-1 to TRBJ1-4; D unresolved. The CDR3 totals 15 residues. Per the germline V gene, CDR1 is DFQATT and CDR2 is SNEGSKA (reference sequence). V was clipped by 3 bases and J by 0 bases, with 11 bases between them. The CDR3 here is CSASSLGATNEKLFF. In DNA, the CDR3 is TGCAGTGCTAGTAGTTTGGGCGCAACTAATGAAAAACTGTTTTTT.

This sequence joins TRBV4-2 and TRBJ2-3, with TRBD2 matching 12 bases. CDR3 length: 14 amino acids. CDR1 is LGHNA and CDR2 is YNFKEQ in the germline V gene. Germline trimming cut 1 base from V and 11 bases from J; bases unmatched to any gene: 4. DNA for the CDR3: TGTGCCAGCAGCCAAGGGACTAGCGGGGAGGGGCAGTATTTT. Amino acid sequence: CASSQGTSGEGQYF.

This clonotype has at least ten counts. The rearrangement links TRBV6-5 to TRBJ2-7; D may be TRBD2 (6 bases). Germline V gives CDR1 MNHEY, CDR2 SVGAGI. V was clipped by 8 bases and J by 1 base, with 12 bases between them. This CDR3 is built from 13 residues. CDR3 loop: CASAGGTSYEQYF. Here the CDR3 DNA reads TGTGCCAGCGCCGGCGGGACTTCCTACGAGCAGTACTTC.

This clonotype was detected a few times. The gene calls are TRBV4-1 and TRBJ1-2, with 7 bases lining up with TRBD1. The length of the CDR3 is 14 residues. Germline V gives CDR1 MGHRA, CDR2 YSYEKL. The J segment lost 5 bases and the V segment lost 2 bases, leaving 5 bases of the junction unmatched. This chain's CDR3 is CASSQPTGRYGYTF. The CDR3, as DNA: TGCGCCAGCAGCCAACCGACAGGGAGATATGGCTACACCTTC.

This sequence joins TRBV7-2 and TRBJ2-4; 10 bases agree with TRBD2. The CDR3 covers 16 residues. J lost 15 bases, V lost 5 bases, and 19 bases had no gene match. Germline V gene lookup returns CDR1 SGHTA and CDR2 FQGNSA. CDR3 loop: CASSPLGRLAGDERYF. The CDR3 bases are TGTGCCAGCAGCCCCTTAGGACGGCTAGCGGGAGACGAGCGGTACTTC.

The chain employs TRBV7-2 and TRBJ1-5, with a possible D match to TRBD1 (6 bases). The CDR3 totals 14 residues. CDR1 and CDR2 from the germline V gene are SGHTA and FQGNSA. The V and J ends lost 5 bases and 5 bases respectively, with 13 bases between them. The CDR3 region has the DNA TGTGCCAGCAGCACTTCCGGGACATATCAGCCCCAGCATTTT. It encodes CASSTSGTYQPQHF.

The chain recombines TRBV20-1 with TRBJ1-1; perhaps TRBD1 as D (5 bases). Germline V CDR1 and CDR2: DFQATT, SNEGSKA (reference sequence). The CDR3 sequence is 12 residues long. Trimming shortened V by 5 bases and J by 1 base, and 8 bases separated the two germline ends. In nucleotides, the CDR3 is TGCAGTGCTCACGACAGGAACACTGAAGCTTTCTTT. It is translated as CSAHDRNTEAFF.

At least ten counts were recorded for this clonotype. The CDR3 nucleotides read TGCGCCAGCAGCTTTGGGCGCACAGATACGCAGTATTTT. Protein sequence: CASSFGRTDTQYF. The chain recombines TRBV5-1 with TRBJ2-3; D uncertain. Trimming removed 2 bases at V and 1 base at J, with 5 bases between. CDR3 length: 13 amino acids. From germline, CDR1 is SGHRS and CDR2 YFSETQ. Combining the CDR3 with reference TRBV5-1 and TRBJ2-3 gives the whole variable domain KAGVTQTPRYLIKTRGQQVTLSCSPISGHRSVSWYQQTPGQGLQFLFEYFSETQRNKGNFPGRFSGRQFSNSRSEMNVSTLELGDSALYLCASSFGRTDTQYFGPGTRLTVL.